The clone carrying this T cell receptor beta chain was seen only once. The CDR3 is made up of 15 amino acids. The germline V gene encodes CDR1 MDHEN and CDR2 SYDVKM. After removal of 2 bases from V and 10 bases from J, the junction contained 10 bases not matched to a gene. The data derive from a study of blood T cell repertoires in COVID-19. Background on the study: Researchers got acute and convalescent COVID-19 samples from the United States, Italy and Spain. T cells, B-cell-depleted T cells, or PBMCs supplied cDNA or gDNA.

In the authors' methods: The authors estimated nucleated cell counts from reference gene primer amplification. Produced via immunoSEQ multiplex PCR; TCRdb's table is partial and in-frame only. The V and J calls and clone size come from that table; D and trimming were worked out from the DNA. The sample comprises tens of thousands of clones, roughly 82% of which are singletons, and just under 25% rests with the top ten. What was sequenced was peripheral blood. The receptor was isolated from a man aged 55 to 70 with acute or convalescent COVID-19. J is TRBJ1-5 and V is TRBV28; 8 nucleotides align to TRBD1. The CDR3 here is CASSLVGAGGVPQHF. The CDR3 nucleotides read TGTGCCAGCAGTTTAGTGGGGGCAGGGGGCGTTCCCCAGCATTTT.